This T cell receptor (beta chain) was captured in a study of blood T cell repertoires in COVID-19. On the study more broadly: Researchers got acute and convalescent COVID-19 samples from the United States, Italy and Spain. From T cells, B-cell-depleted T cells, or PBMCs came the material, which was cDNA or gDNA.

Original analysis: Reference gene primer amplification gave estimated nucleated cell counts. Produced via immunoSEQ multiplex PCR; TCRdb's table is partial and in-frame only. V, J and clone size derive from that table, while D and trimming were established from the DNA sequence. Of tens of thousands of clones in the sample, 70% to 90% were seen once. The CDR3 is made up of 17 amino acids. Unmatched junction bases numbered 9, after V lost 0 bases and J lost 4 bases. Germline V gene lookup returns CDR1 SGHNT and CDR2 YYREEE (reference sequence). This clone has just one count. This sequence was found in a woman in her fifties or sixties with acute or convalescent COVID-19. Sequencing input: peripheral blood. This chain uses TRBV5-4 with TRBJ2-7; 11 bases match TRBD2. CDR3 residues: CASSLVSETSGRYEQYF. Here the CDR3 DNA reads TGTGCCAGCAGCTTGGTCTCAGAAACTAGCGGGAGATACGAGCAGTACTTC.